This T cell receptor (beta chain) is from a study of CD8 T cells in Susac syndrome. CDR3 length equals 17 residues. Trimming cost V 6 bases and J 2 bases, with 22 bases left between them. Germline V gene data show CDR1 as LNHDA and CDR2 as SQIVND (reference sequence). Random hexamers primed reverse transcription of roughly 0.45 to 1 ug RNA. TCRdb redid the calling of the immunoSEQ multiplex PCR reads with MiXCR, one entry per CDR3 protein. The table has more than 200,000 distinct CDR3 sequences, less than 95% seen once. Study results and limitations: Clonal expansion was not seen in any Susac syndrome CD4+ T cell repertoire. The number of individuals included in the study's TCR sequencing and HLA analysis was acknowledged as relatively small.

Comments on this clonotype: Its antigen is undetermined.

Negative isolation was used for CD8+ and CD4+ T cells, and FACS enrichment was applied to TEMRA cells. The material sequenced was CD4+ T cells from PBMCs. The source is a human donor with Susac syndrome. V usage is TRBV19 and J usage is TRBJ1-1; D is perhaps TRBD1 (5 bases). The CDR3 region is CASSPFPGGTANTEAFF. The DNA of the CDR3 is TGTGCCAGTAGCCCCTTTCCCGGGGGGACGGCTAACACTGAAGCTTTCTTT.